This T cell receptor (beta chain) originates from a study of T cells in Graves' hyperthyroidism and ophthalmopathy. Template material for amplifying TCR beta CDR3 regions consisted of RNA transcripts. An initial round of RT-PCR targeting the TCR CDR3 relied on the HTBI primer set. A single record per CDR3 protein comes from TCRdb applying MiXCR to the multiplex PCR reads. This table has 350,000 to 400,000 distinct CDR3 sequences, 14% appearing once. Stable Graves' hyperthyroidism meant no ophthalmopathy progression within 18 months. This clonotype was observed at least ten times. Germline CDR1 and CDR2: SGHRS and YFSETQ. The CDR3 has 14 amino acids. With 7 bases removed from V and 6 bases from J, the gap between germline ends came to 19 bases.

V and J are TRBV5-1 and TRBJ1-1, with a tentative D call TRBD1 (5 bases). This clonotype was sampled from a woman in her fifties or sixties with Graves' hyperthyroidism. Sequencing was carried out using blood. The CDR3 here is CASASGEGWAEAFF. The CDR3 nucleotides are TGCGCCAGCGCGTCCGGGGAGGGGTGGGCTGAAGCTTTCTTT. Full variable domain (missing parts from reference TRBV5-1 and TRBJ1-1): KAGVTQTPRYLIKTRGQQVTLSCSPISGHRSVSWYQQTPGQGLQFLFEYFSETQRNKGNFPGRFSGRQFSNSRSEMNVSTLELGDSALYLCASASGEGWAEAFFGQGTRLTVV.